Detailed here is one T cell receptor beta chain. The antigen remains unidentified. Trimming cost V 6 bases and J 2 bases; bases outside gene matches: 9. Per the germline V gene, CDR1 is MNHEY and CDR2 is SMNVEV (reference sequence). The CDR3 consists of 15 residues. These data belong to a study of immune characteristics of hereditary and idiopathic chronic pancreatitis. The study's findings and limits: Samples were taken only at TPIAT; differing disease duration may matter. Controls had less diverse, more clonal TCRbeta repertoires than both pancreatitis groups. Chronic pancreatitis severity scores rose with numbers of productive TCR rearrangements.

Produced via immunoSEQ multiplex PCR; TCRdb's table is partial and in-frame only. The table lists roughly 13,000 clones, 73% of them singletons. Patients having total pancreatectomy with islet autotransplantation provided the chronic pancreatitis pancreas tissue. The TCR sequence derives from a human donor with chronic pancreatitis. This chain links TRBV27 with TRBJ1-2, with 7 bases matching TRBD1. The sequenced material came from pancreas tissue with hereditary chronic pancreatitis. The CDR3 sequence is CASSLKGAENYGYTF. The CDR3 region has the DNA TGTGCCAGCAGCCTCAAGGGGGCAGAAAACTATGGCTACACCTTC.